The 17 T cell receptor beta chains presented below share a single source sample, sequenced in a study of blood T cell repertoires in COVID-19. Some clones are missing from TCRdb's copy, which holds only in-frame ones; the method was immunoSEQ multiplex PCR. This sample has fewer than 150,000 clones, with 84% found just once. Sample: PBMCs or T cells enriched from blood (not recorded which). These receptors all stem from a man in his fifties or sixties in a cohort exposed to, infected with or recovered from COVID-19 (not recorded which).

This chain links TRBV7-9 with TRBJ2-3, with D possibly being TRBD1 (6 bases). Germline CDR1 is SEHNR and CDR2 is FQNEAQ (reference sequence). V shed 3 bases and J shed 5 bases, with 15 bases lying between them. CDR3 length: 15 residues. The CDR3: CASSFSGALGDTQYF. The CDR3 DNA reads TGTGCCAGCAGCTTCTCAGGGGCCCTTGGAGATACGCAGTATTTT.

For the CDR3, the DNA is TGTGCCAGCAGTGAAGTAGGACTCATTTTCAATCAGCCCCAGCATTTT. Its protein is CASSEVGLIFNQPQHF. This chain links TRBV2 with TRBJ1-5; D unclear. CDR3 size: 16 residues. V gave up 1 base and J gave up 3 bases, with 13 bases separating them. Germline assignment: CDR1 SNHLY and CDR2 FYNNEI.

This chain connects TRBV5-1 to TRBJ2-5; no clear D gene. V dropped 0 bases and J dropped 2 bases, with 11 bases sitting between them. The CDR3 runs to 15 residues. Germline V gene data show CDR1 as SGHRS and CDR2 as YFSETQ. CDR3 sequence (DNA): TGCGCCAGCAGCTTGGGGGCCCGGATTCAAGAGACCCAGTACTTC. Amino acid sequence: CASSLGARIQETQYF.

The chain carries TRBV5-1 and TRBJ2-1; 9 bases agree with TRBD2. Germline assignment: CDR1 SGHRS and CDR2 YFSETQ. Trimming took 0 bases from V and 9 from J; bases not matched to a gene: 10. The length of the CDR3 is 16 residues. The chain's CDR3 is CASSLGLAGLWVEQFF. CDR3 DNA sequence: TGCGCCAGCAGCTTGGGTCTAGCGGGGCTTTGGGTTGAGCAGTTCTTC.

The CDR3 is CASSLEGQGTQYF. The CDR3, as DNA: TGTGCCAGCAGCTTAGAGGGACAGGGGACCCAGTACTTC. This chain links TRBV7-2 with TRBJ2-5, with 9 bases identical to TRBD1. Germline V gives CDR1 SGHTA, CDR2 FQGNSA. The CDR3 loop spans 13 amino acids. Germline trimming cut 1 base from V and 7 bases from J; bases unmatched to any gene: 1. Together with reference TRBV7-2 and TRBJ2-5, the CDR3 gives the full variable domain: GAGVSQSPSNKVTEKGKDVELRCDPISGHTALYWYRQSLGQGLEFLIYFQGNSAPDKSGLPSDRFSAERTGGSVSTLTIQRTQQEDSAVYLCASSLEGQGTQYFGPGTRLLVL.

The chain has TRBV28 and TRBJ2-7; perhaps TRBD1 as D (5 bases). Germline assignment: CDR1 MDHEN and CDR2 SYDVKM. CDR3 length: 15 residues. V lost 1 base, J lost 2 bases, and 12 bases lay in between. This CDR3 reads CASSLSSGITYEQYF. CDR3 sequence (DNA): TGTGCCAGCAGTTTATCGTCAGGGATCACCTACGAGCAGTACTTC.

This clone was recorded a few times. The rearrangement uses TRBV18 and TRBJ2-7, with TRBD1 as a possible D gene (7 bases). The CDR3 is 15 amino acids. In germline, CDR1 is KGHSH, CDR2 LQKENI. V shed 4 bases and J shed 5 bases, with 18 bases lying between them. The CDR3 protein is CASSRLQGRLDEQYF. The DNA for the CDR3 is TGTGCCAGCTCACGCTTACAGGGGAGGCTCGACGAGCAGTACTTC.

The chain has TRBV4-1 and TRBJ1-2; D not certain. The V gene's germline CDR1 is MGHRA and CDR2 YSYEKL. With 2 bases removed from V and 5 bases from J, the gap between germline ends came to 12 bases. This CDR3 contains 14 residues. The CDR3: CASSQREMPYGYTF. CDR3 in DNA: TGCGCCAGCAGCCAAAGGGAGATGCCTTATGGCTACACCTTC.

The rearrangement uses TRBV9 and TRBJ1-1; 8 bases line up with TRBD1. The length of the CDR3 is 15 residues. V was clipped by 4 bases and J by 3 bases; unmatched bases: 8. Germline V gene sequence: CDR1 SGDLS, CDR2 YYNGEE. The CDR3 coding sequence is TGTGCCAGCAGCTCTCACAGGGGGGAAGACACTGAAGCTTTCTTT. Translated, it gives CASSSHRGEDTEAFF.

This clone was recorded once. CDR3 region: CASSPHGASTDTQYF. The CDR3, as DNA: TGTGCCAGCAGCCCACACGGAGCTAGCACAGATACGCAGTATTTT. The rearrangement links TRBV28 to TRBJ2-3; D gene unclear. CDR3 length equals 15 residues. Germline V gives CDR1 MDHEN, CDR2 SYDVKM. V dropped 6 bases and J dropped 0 bases, with 13 bases sitting between them.

The CDR3 reads CASRLAGGTDTQYF. CDR3 sequence (DNA): TGTGCCAGCCGACTAGCGGGTGGGACAGATACGCAGTATTTT. The genes are TRBV19 and TRBJ2-3; 10 positions agree with TRBD2. Germline V lookup: CDR1 LNHDA, CDR2 SQIVND (reference sequence). The CDR3 runs to 14 residues. Trimming took 9 bases from V and 3 from J; bases not matched to a gene: 6.

V and J are TRBV3-1 (or the pseudogene TRBV3-2) and TRBJ2-1; 9 bases map to TRBD2. V lost 1 base, J lost 5 bases, and 9 bases stayed unmatched. Germline values: CDR1 LGHDT, CDR2 YNNKEL (reference sequence). The CDR3 length is 17 residues. The CDR3 coding sequence is TGTGCCAGCAGCCAAGCAAGGACTAGCGAGACCCACAATGAGCAGTTCTTC. The encoded protein is CASSQARTSETHNEQFF.

This chain joins TRBV5-6 and TRBJ2-1; the match to TRBD1 covers 8 bases. Looked up from germline, CDR1 is SGHDT and CDR2 is YYEEEE. V lost 4 bases and J lost 6; bases outside the gene matches: 6. The CDR3 spans 14 residues. CDR3 sequence: CASSGGTGSNEQFF. The CDR3 DNA sequence: TGTGCCAGCAGCGGGGGGACAGGTTCCAATGAGCAGTTCTTC.

The CDR3 sequence: CASSAVGVQAFF. DNA of the CDR3: TGTGCCAGCAGCGCGGTAGGGGTTCAAGCTTTCTTT. The chain recombines TRBV2 with TRBJ1-1, with TRBD1 as a possible D gene (5 bases). Germline CDR1 is SNHLY and CDR2 is FYNNEI. This CDR3 is built from 12 residues. V was trimmed by 6 bases and J by 9 bases, leaving 14 bases between them.

V and J are TRBV9 and TRBJ1-2; D not resolved. V was pared by 0 bases and J by 5 bases, with 14 bases between. This CDR3 has 15 amino acids. The germline CDR1 and CDR2 sequences are SGDLS and YYNGEE. The CDR3 coding sequence is TGTGCCAGCAGCGTAGATCTCCGGGATGGGTATGGCTACACCTTC. It codes for CASSVDLRDGYGYTF.

This clone has more than one count but fewer than ten. The chain recombines TRBV3-1 (or the pseudogene TRBV3-2) with TRBJ1-5; 9 bases fit TRBD1. Germline V gene sequence: CDR1 LGHDT, CDR2 YNNKEL (reference sequence). V lost 4 bases, J lost 6 bases, and 4 bases stayed unmatched. This CDR3 has 14 amino acids. The CDR3 spells CASSPGQGRQPQHF. DNA of the CDR3: TGTGCCAGCAGCCCCGGACAGGGGCGTCAGCCCCAGCATTTT.

This rearrangement joins TRBV11-2 to TRBJ2-3; 9 nucleotides line up with TRBD2. The CDR3 loop spans 14 amino acids. Trimming at V came to 3 bases and at J to 6 bases, leaving 4 bases not matched to a gene. Per the germline V gene, CDR1 is SGHAT and CDR2 is FQNNGV. CDR3 amino acids: CASSFGGGADTQYF. The CDR3 DNA reads TGTGCCAGCAGCTTCGGCGGGGGGGCGGATACGCAGTATTTT.